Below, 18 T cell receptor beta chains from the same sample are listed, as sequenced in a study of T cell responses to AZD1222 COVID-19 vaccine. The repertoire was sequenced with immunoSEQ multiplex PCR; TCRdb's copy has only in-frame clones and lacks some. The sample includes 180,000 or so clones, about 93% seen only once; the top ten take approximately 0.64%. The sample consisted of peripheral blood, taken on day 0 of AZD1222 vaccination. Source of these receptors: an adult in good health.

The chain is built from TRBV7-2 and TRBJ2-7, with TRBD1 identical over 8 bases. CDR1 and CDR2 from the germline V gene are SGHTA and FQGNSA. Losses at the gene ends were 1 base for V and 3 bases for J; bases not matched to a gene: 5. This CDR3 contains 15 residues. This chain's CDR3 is CASSLVEQGGYEQYF. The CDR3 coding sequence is TGTGCCAGCAGCTTAGTGGAACAGGGGGGCTACGAGCAGTACTTC.

CDR3 DNA sequence: TGTGCCAGCAGCTTCCAGTTGGCGGAGGGGAACACCATATATTTT. Translation gives CASSFQLAEGNTIYF. This chain uses TRBV11-2 with TRBJ1-3, with D possibly TRBD1 on 5 matching bases. V shed 3 bases and J shed 7 bases, with 16 bases lying between them. Germline V gene data show CDR1 as SGHAT and CDR2 as FQNNGV. This CDR3 has 15 amino acids.

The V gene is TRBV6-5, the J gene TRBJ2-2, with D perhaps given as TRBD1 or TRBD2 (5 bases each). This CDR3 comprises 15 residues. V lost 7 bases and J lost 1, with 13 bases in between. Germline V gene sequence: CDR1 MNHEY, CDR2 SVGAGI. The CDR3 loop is CASKRGPMNTGELFF. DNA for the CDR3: TGTGCCAGCAAGAGGGGACCGATGAACACCGGGGAGCTGTTTTTT.

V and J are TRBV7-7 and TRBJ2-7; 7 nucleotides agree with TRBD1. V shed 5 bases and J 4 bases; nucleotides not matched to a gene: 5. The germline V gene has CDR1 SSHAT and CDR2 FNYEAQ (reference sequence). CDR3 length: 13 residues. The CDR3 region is CASSPNRGYEQYF. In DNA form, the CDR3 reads TGTGCCAGCAGCCCTAACAGGGGTTACGAGCAGTACTTC.

The CDR3 reads CASSLDRNYEQYF. DNA of the CDR3: TGTGCCAGCAGCCTAGACAGAAACTACGAGCAGTACTTC. V gene TRBV14 combines with J gene TRBJ2-7; maybe TRBD1 (5 bases). The germline CDR1 and CDR2 sequences are SGHDN and FVKESK. The ends were cut back, 4 bases at V and 3 bases at J, with 10 bases in the middle. This CDR3 spans 13 amino acids.

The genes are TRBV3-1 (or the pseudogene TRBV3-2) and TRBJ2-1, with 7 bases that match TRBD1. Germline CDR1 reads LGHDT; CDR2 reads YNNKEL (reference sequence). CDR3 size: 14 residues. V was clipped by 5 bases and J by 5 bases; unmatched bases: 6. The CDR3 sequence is CASSYGQEHNEQFF. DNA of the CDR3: TGTGCCAGCAGCTACGGACAGGAACACAATGAGCAGTTCTTC.

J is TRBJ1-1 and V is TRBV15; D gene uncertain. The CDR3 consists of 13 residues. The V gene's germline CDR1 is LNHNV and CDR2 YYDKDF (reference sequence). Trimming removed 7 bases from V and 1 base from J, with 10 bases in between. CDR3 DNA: TGTGCCACCATGCGGCCGCCGAACACTGAAGCTTTCTTT. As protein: CATMRPPNTEAFF.

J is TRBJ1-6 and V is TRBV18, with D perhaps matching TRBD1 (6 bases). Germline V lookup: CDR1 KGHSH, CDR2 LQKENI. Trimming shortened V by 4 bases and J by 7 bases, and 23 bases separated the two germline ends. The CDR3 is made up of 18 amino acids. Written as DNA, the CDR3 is TGTGCCAGCTCACAGAGTGGGACCGGGGGGCCGAGGAATTCACCCCTCCACTTT. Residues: CASSQSGTGGPRNSPLHF.

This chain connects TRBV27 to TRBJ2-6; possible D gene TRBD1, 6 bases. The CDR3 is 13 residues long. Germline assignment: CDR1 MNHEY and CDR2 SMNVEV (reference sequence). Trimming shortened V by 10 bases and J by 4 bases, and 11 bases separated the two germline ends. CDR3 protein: CATGQKGANVLTF. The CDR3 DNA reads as TGTGCCACCGGACAGAAGGGGGCCAACGTCCTGACTTTC. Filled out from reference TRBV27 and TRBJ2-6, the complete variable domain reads EAQVTQNPRYLITVTGKKLTVTCSQNMNHEYMSWYRQDPGLGLRQIYYSMNVEVTDKGDVPEGYKVSRKEKRNFPLILESPSPNQTSLYFCATGQKGANVLTFGAGSRLTVL.

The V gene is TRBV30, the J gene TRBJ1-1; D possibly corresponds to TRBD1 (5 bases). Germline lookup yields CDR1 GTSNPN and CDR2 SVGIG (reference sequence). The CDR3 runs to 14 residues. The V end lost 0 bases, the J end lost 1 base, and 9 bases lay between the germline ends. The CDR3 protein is CAWSVGASNTEAFF. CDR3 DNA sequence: TGTGCCTGGAGTGTAGGGGCCTCGAACACTGAAGCTTTCTTT.

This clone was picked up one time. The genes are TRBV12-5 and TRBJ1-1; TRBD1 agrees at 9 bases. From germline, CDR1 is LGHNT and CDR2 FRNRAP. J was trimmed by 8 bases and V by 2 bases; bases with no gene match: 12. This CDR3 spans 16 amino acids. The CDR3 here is CASGLSGTGFIPEAFF. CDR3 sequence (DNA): TGTGCTAGTGGTTTGTCCGGGACAGGGTTTATCCCCGAAGCTTTCTTT.

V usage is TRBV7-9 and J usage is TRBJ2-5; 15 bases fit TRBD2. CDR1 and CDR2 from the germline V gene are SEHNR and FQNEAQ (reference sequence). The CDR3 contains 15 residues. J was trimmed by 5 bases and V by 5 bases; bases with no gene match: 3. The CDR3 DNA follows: TGTGCCAGCAGCCGTGGGACTAGCGGGAGGGAGACCCAGTACTTC. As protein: CASSRGTSGRETQYF.

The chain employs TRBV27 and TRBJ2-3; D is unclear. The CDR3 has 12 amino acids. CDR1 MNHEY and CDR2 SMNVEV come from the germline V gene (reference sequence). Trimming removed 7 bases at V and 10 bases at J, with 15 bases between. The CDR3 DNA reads TGTGCCAGCACCAGCTACGATCGTGCGCAGTATTTT. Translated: CASTSYDRAQYF.

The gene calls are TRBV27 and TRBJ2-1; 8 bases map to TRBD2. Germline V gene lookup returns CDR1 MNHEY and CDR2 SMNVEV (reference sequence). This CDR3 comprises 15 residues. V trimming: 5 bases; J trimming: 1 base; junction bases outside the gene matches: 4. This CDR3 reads CASSQRGTSYNEQFF. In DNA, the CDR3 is TGTGCCAGCAGTCAGCGGGGGACTTCCTACAATGAGCAGTTCTTC.

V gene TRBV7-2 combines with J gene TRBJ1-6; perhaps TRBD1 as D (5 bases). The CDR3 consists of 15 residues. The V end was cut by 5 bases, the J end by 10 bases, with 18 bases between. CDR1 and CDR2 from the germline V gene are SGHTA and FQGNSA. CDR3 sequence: CASSPTPGTNSPLHF. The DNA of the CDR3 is TGTGCCAGCAGCCCTACCCCCGGGACGAACTCACCCCTCCACTTT.

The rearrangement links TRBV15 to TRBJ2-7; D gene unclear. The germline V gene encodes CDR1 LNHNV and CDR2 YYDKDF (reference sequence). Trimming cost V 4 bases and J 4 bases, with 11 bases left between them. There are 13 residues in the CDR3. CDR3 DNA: TGTGCCACCAGCAATCGGGCGGCATACGAGCAGTACTTC. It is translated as CATSNRAAYEQYF.

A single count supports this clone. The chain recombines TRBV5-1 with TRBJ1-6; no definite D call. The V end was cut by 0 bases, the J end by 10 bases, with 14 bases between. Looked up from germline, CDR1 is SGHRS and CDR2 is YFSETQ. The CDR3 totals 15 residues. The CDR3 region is CASSLGVPGYSPLHF. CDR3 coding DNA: TGCGCCAGCAGCTTGGGGGTCCCAGGTTACTCACCCCTCCACTTT. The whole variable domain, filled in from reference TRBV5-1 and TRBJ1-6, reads KAGVTQTPRYLIKTRGQQVTLSCSPISGHRSVSWYQQTPGQGLQFLFEYFSETQRNKGNFPGRFSGRQFSNSRSEMNVSTLELGDSALYLCASSLGVPGYSPLHFGNGTRLTVT.

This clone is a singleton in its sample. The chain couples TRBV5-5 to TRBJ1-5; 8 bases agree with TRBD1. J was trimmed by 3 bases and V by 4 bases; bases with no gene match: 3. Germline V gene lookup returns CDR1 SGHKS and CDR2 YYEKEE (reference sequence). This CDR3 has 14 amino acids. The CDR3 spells CASSTDRANQPQHF. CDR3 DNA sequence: TGTGCCAGCAGCACGGACAGGGCCAATCAGCCCCAGCATTTT.